The entry below gives a single TCR beta chain sequence along with its context. These data are taken from a study of cytomegalovirus exposure and HLA in healthy donors. The CDR3 spans 15 residues. The V end lost 1 base, the J end lost 3 bases, and 10 bases lay between the germline ends. CDR1 and CDR2 from the germline V gene are SEHNR and FQNEAQ (reference sequence). The PCR made use of 60 Vbeta and 13 Jbeta primers. Clones were read by immunoSEQ multiplex PCR, and TCRdb kept only the in-frame ones, dropping some. The table lists about 89,000 clones, over 80% of them singletons. The chain couples TRBV7-9 to TRBJ2-1; D remains ambiguous. The sequence was obtained from a female donor in good health and CMV-seropositive. The sequencing sample was made of PBMCs. CDR3 bases: TGTGCCAGCAGCTTAGGGCAGCTAGGCTACAATGAGCAGTTCTTC. It is translated as CASSLGQLGYNEQFF.